This TCR beta chain was found in a study of human T cells and chemical hapten exposure. Findings and limits, study-wide: Expanded TCRs created a significantly greater count of big CDR3 similarity clusters than controls did.

The time point: patch test 3, about 24 weeks after DPC sensitization. The treatment here: therapeutic diphenylcyclopropenone sensitization with weekly scalp DPC. This clonotype was counted between two and nine times. Its antigen remains unidentified. TCRdb ran MiXCR on the RACE reads and lists one entry per CDR3 protein. The table has around 200,000 distinct CDR3 sequences, approximately 24% seen once. Trimming pared 3 bases from V and 0 bases from J, leaving 6 bases between. The CDR3 is 15 residues long. CDR1 SGHVS and CDR2 FQNEAQ come from the germline V gene. The sequence was collected from a woman aged 40 to 50 with alopecia areata. Some clones in this sample may be carry-over from other donors' samples. The V call is TRBV7-8, the J call TRBJ2-6; D unclear. Source: whole blood, taken in connection with sensitization to the hapten diphenylcyclopropenone (DPC). The DNA of the CDR3 is TGTGCCAGCAGCTTGCGGAGCTCTGGGGCCAACGTCCTGACTTTC. Translated, it gives CASSLRSSGANVLTF. The full variable domain, in which reference TRBV7-8 and TRBJ2-6 provide the parts outside the CDR3, is GAGVSQSPRYKVAKRGQDVALRCDPISGHVSLFWYQQALGQGPEFLTYFQNEAQLDKSGLPSDRFFAERPEGSVSTLKIQRTQQEDSAVYLCASSLRSSGANVLTFGAGSRLTVL.